This entry lists 10 T cell receptor beta chains sequenced from one sample in a study of blood T cell repertoires in COVID-19. The assay was immunoSEQ multiplex PCR, and TCRdb's table has in-frame clones only and misses some. This sample has about 120,000 clones, with 70% to 80% found just once. The sequencing sample was made of peripheral blood. The receptors were sampled from a woman of 80 years or more with acute or convalescent COVID-19.

This chain links TRBV9 with TRBJ1-1; D is perhaps TRBD1 (6 bases). With 3 bases removed from V and 3 bases from J, the gap between germline ends came to 12 bases. Germline V lookup: CDR1 SGDLS, CDR2 YYNGEE. The CDR3 runs 14 residues. The CDR3 DNA sequence: TGTGCCAGCAGCGACAGGGACACCGACACTGAAGCTTTCTTT. Its translation: CASSDRDTDTEAFF.

In its sample, this clone was seen once. The chain recombines TRBV5-1 with TRBJ2-4; TRBD1 might be the D (6 bases). Germline V CDR1 and CDR2: SGHRS, YFSETQ. The CDR3 consists of 14 residues. V lost 2 bases to trimming and J lost 5 bases, with 11 bases between them. As DNA, the CDR3 is TGCGCCAGCAGCTTTGGGGACAATCAAAACATTCAGTACTTC. Translating gives CASSFGDNQNIQYF.

This clone was counted only a few times. This chain uses TRBV28 with TRBJ1-1; no reliable D call. The CDR3 is 14 residues long. V was clipped by 1 base and J by 5 bases, with 11 bases between them. Germline loops: CDR1 MDHEN, CDR2 SYDVKM. CDR3 DNA sequence: TGTGCCAGCAGTTTATCAACCCCCGGTACTGAAGCTTTCTTT. Protein: CASSLSTPGTEAFF. The full variable domain, in which reference TRBV28 and TRBJ1-1 provide the parts outside the CDR3, is DVKVTQSSRYLVKRTGEKVFLECVQDMDHENMFWYRQDPGLGLRLIYFSYDVKMKEKGDIPEGYSVSREKKERFSLILESASTNQTSMYLCASSLSTPGTEAFFGQGTRLTVV.

The V and J genes are TRBV4-2 and TRBJ1-5, with D possibly matching TRBD1 (5 bases). Trimming stripped 0 bases from V and 1 base from J, with 10 bases between. Germline assignment: CDR1 LGHNA and CDR2 YNFKEQ. This CDR3 comprises 16 residues. CDR3 region: CASSQEGVGSNQPQHF. The CDR3 DNA follows: TGTGCCAGCAGCCAAGAAGGGGTGGGGAGCAATCAGCCCCAGCATTTT.

J is TRBJ1-6 and V is TRBV7-6; 9 nucleotides line up with TRBD1. The germline gives CDR1 SGHVS, CDR2 FNYEAQ. J lost 7 bases, V lost 5 bases, and 6 bases had no gene match. The CDR3 contains 15 residues. The CDR3 region is CASSPQGAKNSPLHF. The DNA for the CDR3 is TGTGCCAGCAGCCCACAGGGGGCGAAGAATTCACCCCTCCACTTT.

This rearrangement joins TRBV2 to TRBJ1-3; D is unclear. Germline V gene lookup returns CDR1 SNHLY and CDR2 FYNNEI. V lost 1 base and J lost 0, with 7 bases in between. The CDR3 runs 15 residues. DNA of the CDR3: TGTGCCAGCAGTGAAGGGCCGATCTCTGGAAACACCATATATTTT. This gives the protein CASSEGPISGNTIYF.

In its sample, this clone was seen once. This sequence joins TRBV19 and TRBJ1-1; no firm D call. Trimming removed 5 bases at V and 3 bases at J, with 13 bases between. This CDR3 is built from 14 residues. CDR1 LNHDA and CDR2 SQIVND come from the germline V gene (reference sequence). CDR3 residues: CASSQGGRYTEAFF. CDR3 nucleotide sequence: TGTGCCAGTAGTCAAGGAGGGCGATACACTGAAGCTTTCTTT.

The gene calls are TRBV19 and TRBJ2-3; no firm D call. The CDR3 is made up of 15 amino acids. The V end lost 5 bases, the J end lost 2 bases, and 14 bases lay between the germline ends. CDR1 and CDR2 from the germline V gene are LNHDA and SQIVND (reference sequence). CDR3 DNA: TGTGCCAGTAGTTTCCAGGTCGTGGACACAGATACGCAGTATTTT. This encodes CASSFQVVDTDTQYF.

There are a few counts of this clone. The chain links TRBV28 to TRBJ2-7; the D is unclear. The germline gives CDR1 MDHEN, CDR2 SYDVKM. The V end lost 6 bases, the J end lost 2 bases, and 14 bases lay between the germline ends. The CDR3 is 14 residues long. This chain's CDR3 is CASRPSRQPYEQYF. CDR3 DNA sequence: TGTGCCAGCAGACCATCTCGACAACCCTACGAGCAGTACTTC.

The gene calls are TRBV15 and TRBJ1-1; no firm D call. CDR1 LNHNV and CDR2 YYDKDF come from the germline V gene (reference sequence). With 1 base removed from V and 0 bases from J, the gap between germline ends came to 9 bases. The CDR3 contains 15 residues. CDR3 nucleotides: TGTGCCACCAGCAGAGCCGGGAGTTTGAACACTGAAGCTTTCTTT. Translation: CATSRAGSLNTEAFF.